This T cell receptor beta chain was identified in a study of blood T cell repertoires in COVID-19. Study details: Spain, Italy and the United States supplied samples that represented acute and convalescent COVID-19. T cells, B-cell-depleted T cells, or PBMCs provided the cDNA or gDNA that served as material.

This clone was recorded only once. V dropped 5 bases and J dropped 10 bases, with 14 bases sitting between them. Germline-derived CDR1 and CDR2 are SNHLY and FYNNEI. CDR3 length: 12 residues. In the original analysis: Amplification from reference gene primers served as the basis for estimated nucleated cell counts. Profiling relied on immunoSEQ multiplex PCR, and the TCRdb table lists in-frame clones only, not all of them. D and trimming come from the DNA, and the V and J calls and clone size come from that table. The sample lists 170,000 or so clones, 90% occurring once. The chain joins TRBV2 to TRBJ1-1; perhaps TRBD1 as D (5 bases). The source material was peripheral blood. This sequence was found in a man aged 50 or older with acute or convalescent COVID-19. The CDR3 DNA is TGTGCCAGCAGTAGCAACCGGGGGGGAGCTTTCTTT. Amino acids: CASSSNRGGAFF.